This T cell receptor (beta chain) derives from a study of vaccination and CD4 T cells after COVID-19. TCRdb re-called the PCR reads through MiXCR, storing one row per CDR3 protein. Found here are 15,000 to 20,000 distinct CDR3 sequences, less than 80% of them singletons; the top ten hold approximately 1%. This clonotype has a single count. This TCR came from a human donor who had recovered from COVID-19. The sample here was CD4+ T cells from blood, taken before SARS-CoV-2 vaccination.

Written as DNA, the CDR3 is TGTGCCAGCAGTCACATAATCAGCGGGAGTGGAAATGAGCAGTTCTTC. This encodes CASSHIISGSGNEQFF. The J gene is TRBJ2-1, the V gene TRBV6-1, with 8 nucleotides matching TRBD2. The CDR3 consists of 16 residues. Germline values: CDR1 MNHNS, CDR2 SASEGT. The ends lost 5 bases at V and 7 bases at J; junction bases unmatched: 13.